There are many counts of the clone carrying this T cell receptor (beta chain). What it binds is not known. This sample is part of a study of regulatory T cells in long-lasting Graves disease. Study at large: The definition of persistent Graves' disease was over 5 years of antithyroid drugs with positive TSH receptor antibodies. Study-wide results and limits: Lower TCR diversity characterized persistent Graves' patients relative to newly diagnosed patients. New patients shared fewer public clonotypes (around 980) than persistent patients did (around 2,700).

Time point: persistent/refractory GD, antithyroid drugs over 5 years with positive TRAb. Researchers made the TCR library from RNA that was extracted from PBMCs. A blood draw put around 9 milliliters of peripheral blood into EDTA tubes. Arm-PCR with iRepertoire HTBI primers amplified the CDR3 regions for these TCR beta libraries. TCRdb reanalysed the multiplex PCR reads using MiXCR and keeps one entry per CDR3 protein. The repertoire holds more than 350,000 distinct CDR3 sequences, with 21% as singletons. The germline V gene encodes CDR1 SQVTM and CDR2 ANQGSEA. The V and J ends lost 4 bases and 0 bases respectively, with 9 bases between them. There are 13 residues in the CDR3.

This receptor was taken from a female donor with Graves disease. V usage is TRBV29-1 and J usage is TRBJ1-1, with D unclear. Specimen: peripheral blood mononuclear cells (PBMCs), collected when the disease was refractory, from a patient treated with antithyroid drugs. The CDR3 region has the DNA TGCAGCGTTGGCGAGTGGGTGAACACTGAAGCTTTCTTT. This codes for CSVGEWVNTEAFF.